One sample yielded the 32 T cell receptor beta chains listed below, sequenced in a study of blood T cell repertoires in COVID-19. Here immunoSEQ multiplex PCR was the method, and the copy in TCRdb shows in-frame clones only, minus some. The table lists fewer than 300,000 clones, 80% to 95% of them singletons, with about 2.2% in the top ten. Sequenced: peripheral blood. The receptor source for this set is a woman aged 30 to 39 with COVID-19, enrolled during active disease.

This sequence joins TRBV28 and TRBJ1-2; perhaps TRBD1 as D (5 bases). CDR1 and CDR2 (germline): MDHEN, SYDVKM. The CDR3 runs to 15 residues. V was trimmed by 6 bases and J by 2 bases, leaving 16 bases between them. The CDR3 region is CASSTTDAFNYGYTF. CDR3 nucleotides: TGTGCCAGCAGCACGACAGACGCCTTCAACTATGGCTACACCTTC.

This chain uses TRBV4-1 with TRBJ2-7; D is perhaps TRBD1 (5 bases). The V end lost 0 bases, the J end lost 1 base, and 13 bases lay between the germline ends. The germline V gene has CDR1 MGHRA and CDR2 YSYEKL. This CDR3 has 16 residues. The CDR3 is CASSQDPDITSYEQYF. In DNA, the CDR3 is TGCGCCAGCAGCCAAGACCCGGACATAACTTCCTACGAGCAGTACTTC.

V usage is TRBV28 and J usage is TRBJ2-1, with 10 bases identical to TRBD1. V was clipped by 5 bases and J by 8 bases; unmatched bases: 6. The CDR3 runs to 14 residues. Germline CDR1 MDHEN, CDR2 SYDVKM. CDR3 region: CASSVRQGAYEQFF. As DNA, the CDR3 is TGTGCCAGCAGTGTAAGACAGGGGGCTTATGAGCAGTTCTTC.

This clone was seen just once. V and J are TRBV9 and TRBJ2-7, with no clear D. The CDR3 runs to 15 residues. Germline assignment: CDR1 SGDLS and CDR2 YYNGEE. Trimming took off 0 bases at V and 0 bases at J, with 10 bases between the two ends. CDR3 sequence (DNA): TGTGCCAGCAGCGTAGGCAGCGCAAGCTCCTACGAGCAGTACTTC. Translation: CASSVGSASSYEQYF.

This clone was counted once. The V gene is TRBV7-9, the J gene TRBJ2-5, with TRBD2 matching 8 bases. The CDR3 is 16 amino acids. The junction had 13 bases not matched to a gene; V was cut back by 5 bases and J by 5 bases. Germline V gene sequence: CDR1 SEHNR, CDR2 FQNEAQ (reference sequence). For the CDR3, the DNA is TGTGCCAGCAGCCAAGTGCCGGGAGGGCCTAGTGAGACCCAGTACTTC. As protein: CASSQVPGGPSETQYF.

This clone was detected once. DNA of the CDR3: TGTGCCAGCAGGCCACAGGGGGCCCTGAATGCTGAAGCTTTCTTT. This translates into CASRPQGALNAEAFF. The rearrangement uses TRBV5-8 and TRBJ1-1; the match to TRBD1 covers 9 bases. There are 15 residues in the CDR3. The ends lost 5 bases at V and 6 bases at J; junction bases unmatched: 11. Germline lookup yields CDR1 SGHTS and CDR2 YDEGEE.

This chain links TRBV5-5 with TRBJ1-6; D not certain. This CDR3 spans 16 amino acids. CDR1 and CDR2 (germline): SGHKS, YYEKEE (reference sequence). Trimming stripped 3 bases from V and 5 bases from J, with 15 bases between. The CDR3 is CASSSSPEANNSPLHF. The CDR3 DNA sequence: TGTGCCAGCAGCTCGAGCCCTGAAGCAAATAATTCACCCCTCCACTTT.

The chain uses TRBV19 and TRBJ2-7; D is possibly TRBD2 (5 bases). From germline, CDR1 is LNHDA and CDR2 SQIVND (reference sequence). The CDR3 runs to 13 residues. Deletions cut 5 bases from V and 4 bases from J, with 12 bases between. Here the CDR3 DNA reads TGTGCCAGTAGTTCGGCAGAGGGATACGAGCAGTACTTC. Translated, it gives CASSSAEGYEQYF. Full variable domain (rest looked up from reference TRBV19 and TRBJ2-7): DGGITQSPKYLFRKEGQNVTLSCEQNLNHDAMYWYRQDPGQGLRLIYYSQIVNDFQKGDIAEGYSVSREKKESFPLTVTSAQKNPTAFYLCASSSAEGYEQYFGPGTRLTVT.

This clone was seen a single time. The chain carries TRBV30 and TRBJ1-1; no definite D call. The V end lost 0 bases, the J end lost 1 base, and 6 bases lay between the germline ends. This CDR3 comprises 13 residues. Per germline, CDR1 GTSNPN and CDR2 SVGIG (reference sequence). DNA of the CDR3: TGTGCCTGGAGTGTAGCAGGGAACACTGAAGCTTTCTTT. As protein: CAWSVAGNTEAFF.

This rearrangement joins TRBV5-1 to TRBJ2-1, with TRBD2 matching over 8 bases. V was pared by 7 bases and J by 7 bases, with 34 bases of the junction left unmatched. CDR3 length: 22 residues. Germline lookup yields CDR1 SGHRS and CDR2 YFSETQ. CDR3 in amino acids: CASHRPNARHTLDGGAENEQFF. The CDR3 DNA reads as TGCGCCAGCCACCGACCCAATGCGCGGCACACTCTAGACGGGGGGGCTGAGAATGAGCAGTTCTTC.

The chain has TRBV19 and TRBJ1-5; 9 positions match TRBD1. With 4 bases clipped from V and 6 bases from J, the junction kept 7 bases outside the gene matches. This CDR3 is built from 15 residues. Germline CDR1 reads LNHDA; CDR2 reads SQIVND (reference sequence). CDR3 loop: CASSTTGGATQPQHF. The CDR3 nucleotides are TGTGCCAGTAGTACCACAGGGGGCGCGACTCAGCCCCAGCATTTT.

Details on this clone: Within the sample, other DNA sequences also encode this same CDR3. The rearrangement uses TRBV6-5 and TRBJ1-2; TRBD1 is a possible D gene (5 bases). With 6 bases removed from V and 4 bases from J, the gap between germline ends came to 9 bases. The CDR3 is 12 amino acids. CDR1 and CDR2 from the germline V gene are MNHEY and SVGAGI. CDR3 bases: TGTGCCAGCAGCCTCCAGGGCTATGGCTACACCTTC. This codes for CASSLQGYGYTF.

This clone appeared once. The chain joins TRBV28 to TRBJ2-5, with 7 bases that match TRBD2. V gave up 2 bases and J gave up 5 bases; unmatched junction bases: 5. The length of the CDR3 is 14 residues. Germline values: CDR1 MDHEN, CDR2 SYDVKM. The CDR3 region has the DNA TGTGCCAGCAGTTTAGTGGGAGGGTGGGAGACCCAGTACTTC. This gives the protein CASSLVGGWETQYF.

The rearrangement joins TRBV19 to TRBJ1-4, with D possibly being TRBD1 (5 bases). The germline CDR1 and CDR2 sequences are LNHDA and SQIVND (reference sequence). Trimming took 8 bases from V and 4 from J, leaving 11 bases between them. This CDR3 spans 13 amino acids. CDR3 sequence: CASQTDLNEKLFF. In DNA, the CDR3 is TGTGCCAGTCAGACAGACCTTAATGAAAAACTGTTTTTT.

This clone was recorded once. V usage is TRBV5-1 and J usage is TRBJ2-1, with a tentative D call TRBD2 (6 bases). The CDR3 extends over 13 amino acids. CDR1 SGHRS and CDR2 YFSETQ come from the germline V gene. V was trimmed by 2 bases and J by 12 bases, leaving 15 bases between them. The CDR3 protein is CASSFGVMEGQFF. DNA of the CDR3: TGCGCCAGCAGCTTCGGGGTTATGGAGGGGCAGTTCTTC.

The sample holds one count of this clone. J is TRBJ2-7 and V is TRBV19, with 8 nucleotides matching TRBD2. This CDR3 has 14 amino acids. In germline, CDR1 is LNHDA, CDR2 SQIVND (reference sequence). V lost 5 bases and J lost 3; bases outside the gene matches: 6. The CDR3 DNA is TGTGCCAGTAGTCCCACTAGCGGAAACTACGAGCAGTACTTC. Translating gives CASSPTSGNYEQYF.

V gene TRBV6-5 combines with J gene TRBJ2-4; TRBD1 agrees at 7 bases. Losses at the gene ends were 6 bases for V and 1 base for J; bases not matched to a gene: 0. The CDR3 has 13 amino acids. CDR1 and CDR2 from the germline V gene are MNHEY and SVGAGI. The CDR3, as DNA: TGTGCCAGCAGGGACAGGGCCAAAAACATTCAGTACTTC. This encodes CASRDRAKNIQYF.

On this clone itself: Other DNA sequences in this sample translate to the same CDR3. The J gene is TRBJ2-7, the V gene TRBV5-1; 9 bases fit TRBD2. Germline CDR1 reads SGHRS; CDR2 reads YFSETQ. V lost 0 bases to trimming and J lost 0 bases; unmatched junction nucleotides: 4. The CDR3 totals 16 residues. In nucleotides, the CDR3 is TGCGCCAGCAGCTTGGCTGCGGGAGGGAGCTCCTACGAGCAGTACTTC. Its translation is CASSLAAGGSSYEQYF.

CDR3 sequence reads: CASSQMETEAFF. The CDR3 coding sequence is TGTGCCAGCAGCCAAATGGAGACTGAAGCTTTCTTT. The chain joins TRBV3-1 (or the pseudogene TRBV3-2) to TRBJ1-1; D is unresolved. Trimming shortened V by 2 bases and J by 5 bases, and 6 bases separated the two germline ends. Germline V gene sequence: CDR1 LGHDT, CDR2 YNNKEL (reference sequence). CDR3 length: 12 residues.

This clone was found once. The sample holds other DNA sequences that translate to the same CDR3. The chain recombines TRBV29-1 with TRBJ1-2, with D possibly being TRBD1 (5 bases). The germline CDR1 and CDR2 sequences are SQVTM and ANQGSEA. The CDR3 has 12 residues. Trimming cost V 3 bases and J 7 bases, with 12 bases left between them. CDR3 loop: CSVDGQGRGYTF. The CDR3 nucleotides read TGCAGCGTTGATGGGCAGGGTCGTGGCTACACCTTC.

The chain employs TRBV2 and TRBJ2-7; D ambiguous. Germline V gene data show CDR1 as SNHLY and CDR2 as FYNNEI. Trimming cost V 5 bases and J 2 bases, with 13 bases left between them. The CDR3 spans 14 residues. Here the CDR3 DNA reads TGTGCCAGCAGTACCACTACCCCAACCTACGAGCAGTACTTC. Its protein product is CASSTTTPTYEQYF. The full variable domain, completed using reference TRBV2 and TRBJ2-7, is EPEVTQTPSHQVTQMGQEVILRCVPISNHLYFYWYRQILGQKVEFLVSFYNNEISEKSEIFDDQFSVERPDGSNFTLKIRSTKLEDSAMYFCASSTTTPTYEQYFGPGTRLTVT.

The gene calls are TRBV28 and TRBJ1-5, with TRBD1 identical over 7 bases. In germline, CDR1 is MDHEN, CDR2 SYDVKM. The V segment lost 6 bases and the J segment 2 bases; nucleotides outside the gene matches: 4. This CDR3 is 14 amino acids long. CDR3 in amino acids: CASSSDRGNQPQHF. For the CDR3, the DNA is TGTGCCAGCAGCTCCGACAGGGGCAATCAGCCCCAGCATTTT.

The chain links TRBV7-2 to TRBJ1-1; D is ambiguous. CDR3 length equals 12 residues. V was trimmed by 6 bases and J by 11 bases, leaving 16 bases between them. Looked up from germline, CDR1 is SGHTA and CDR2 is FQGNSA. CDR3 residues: CASRNVWSGAFF. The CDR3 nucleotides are TGTGCCAGCAGGAACGTCTGGTCGGGGGCTTTCTTT.

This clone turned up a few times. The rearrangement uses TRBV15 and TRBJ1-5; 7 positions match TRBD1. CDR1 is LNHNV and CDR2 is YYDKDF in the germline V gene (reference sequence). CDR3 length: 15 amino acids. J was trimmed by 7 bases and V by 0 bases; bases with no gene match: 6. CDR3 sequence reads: CATSRDKGASQPQHF. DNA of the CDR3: TGTGCCACCAGCAGAGATAAGGGGGCAAGCCAGCCCCAGCATTTT.

CDR3 residues: CASSLRQGYGELFF. CDR3 bases: TGTGCCAGCAGTTTGCGTCAGGGGTACGGGGAGCTGTTTTTT. This chain joins TRBV27 and TRBJ2-2; D perhaps matches TRBD1 (6 bases). Germline CDR1 and CDR2: MNHEY and SMNVEV (reference sequence). Trimming shortened V by 3 bases and J by 7 bases, and 12 bases separated the two germline ends. The CDR3 consists of 14 residues.

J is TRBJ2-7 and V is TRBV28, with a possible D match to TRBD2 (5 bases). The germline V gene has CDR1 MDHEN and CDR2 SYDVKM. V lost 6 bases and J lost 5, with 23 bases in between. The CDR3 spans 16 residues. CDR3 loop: CASRPMGASYKDEQYF. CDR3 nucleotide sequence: TGTGCCAGCAGGCCCATGGGAGCTAGCTATAAGGACGAGCAGTACTTC.

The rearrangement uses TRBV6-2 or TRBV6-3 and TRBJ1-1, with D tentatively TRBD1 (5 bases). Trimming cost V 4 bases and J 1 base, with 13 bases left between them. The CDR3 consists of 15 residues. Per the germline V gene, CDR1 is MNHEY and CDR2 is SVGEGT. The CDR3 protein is CASSFRTQGNTEAFF. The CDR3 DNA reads TGTGCCAGCAGTTTTCGGACCCAGGGGAACACTGAAGCTTTCTTT.

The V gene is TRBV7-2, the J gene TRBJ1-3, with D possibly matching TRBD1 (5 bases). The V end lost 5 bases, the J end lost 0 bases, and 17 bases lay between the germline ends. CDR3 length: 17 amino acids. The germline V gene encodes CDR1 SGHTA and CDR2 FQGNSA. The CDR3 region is CASSPQRGLSSGNTIYF. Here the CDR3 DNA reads TGTGCCAGCAGCCCCCAAAGGGGCCTGAGCTCTGGAAACACCATATATTTT.

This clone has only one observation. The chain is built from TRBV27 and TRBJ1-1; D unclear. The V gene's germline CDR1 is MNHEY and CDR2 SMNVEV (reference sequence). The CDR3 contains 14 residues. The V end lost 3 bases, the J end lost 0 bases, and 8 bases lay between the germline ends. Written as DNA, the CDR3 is TGTGCCAGCAGTTTGACACAGATGAACACTGAAGCTTTCTTT. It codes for CASSLTQMNTEAFF.

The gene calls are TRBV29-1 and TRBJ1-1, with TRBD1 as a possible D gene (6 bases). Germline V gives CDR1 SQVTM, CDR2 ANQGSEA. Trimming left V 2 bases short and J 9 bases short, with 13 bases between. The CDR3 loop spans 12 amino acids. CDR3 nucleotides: TGCAGCGTTGAATTACAGGGACCAAAAGCTTTCTTT. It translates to CSVELQGPKAFF.

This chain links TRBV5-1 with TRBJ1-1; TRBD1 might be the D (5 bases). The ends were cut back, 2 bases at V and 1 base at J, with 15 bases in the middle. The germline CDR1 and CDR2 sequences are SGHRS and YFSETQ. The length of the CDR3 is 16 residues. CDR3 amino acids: CASSLRSTGPNTEAFF. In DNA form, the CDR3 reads TGCGCCAGCAGCTTAAGATCCACAGGACCGAACACTGAAGCTTTCTTT.

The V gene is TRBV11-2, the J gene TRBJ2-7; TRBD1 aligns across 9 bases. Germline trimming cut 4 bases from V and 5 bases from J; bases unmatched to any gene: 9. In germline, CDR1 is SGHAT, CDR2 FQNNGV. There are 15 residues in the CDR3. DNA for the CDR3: TGTGCCAGCAGCTCGCCGGGACAGGGAGGTAACGAGCAGTACTTC. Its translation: CASSSPGQGGNEQYF. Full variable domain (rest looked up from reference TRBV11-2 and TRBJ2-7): EAGVAQSPRYKIIEKRQSVAFWCNPISGHATLYWYQQILGQGPKLLIQFQNNGVVDDSQLPKDRFSAERLKGVDSTLKIQPAKLEDSAVYLCASSSPGQGGNEQYFGPGTRLTVT.